The T cell receptor beta chain under discussion was sequenced for a study of blood T cell repertoires in COVID-19. Study background: T cells, B-cell-depleted T cells, or PBMCs supplied cDNA or gDNA.

Recovery among Cohort 3 donors was established by two negative PCRs, clearance, or symptom resolution. Source study methods: It was from reference gene primer amplification that nucleated cell counts were estimated. Sequenced by immunoSEQ multiplex PCR; TCRdb stores in-frame clones only, minus some. D and trimming come from the DNA, and the V and J calls and clone size come from that table. The data contain over 150,000 clones, less than 90% of them singletons. The sequencing sample was made of PBMCs or T cells enriched from blood (not recorded which). The receptor's source is a woman aged 50 to 65 who had recovered from COVID-19.

CDR3 coding DNA: TGTGCCAGCAGTCTTAGCCGATACATGAACACTGAAGCTTTCTTT. Protein product: CASSLSRYMNTEAFF. The rearrangement links TRBV27 to TRBJ1-1; D not certain. The V and J ends lost 5 bases and 0 bases respectively, with 13 bases between them. The CDR3 length is 15 residues. Looked up from germline, CDR1 is MNHEY and CDR2 is SMNVEV (reference sequence).